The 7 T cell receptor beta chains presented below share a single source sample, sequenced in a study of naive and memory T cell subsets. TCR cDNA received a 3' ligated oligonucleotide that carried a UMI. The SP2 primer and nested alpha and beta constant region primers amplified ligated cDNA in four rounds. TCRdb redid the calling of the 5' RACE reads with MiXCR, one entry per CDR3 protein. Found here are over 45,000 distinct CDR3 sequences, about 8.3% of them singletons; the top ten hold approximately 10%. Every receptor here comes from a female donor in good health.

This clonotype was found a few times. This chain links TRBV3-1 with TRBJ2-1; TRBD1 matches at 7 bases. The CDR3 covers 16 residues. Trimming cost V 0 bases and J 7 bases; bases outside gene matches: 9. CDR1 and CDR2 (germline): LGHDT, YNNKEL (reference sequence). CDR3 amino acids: CASSQDRGQILNEQFF. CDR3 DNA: TGTGCCAGCAGCCAAGATAGGGGACAGATTTTGAATGAGCAGTTCTTC.

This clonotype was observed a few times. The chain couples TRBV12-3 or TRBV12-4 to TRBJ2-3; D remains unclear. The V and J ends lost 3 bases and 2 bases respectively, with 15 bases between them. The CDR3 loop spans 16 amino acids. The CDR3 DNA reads TGTGCCAGCAGTTTGATGGGTTTCCGAACCACAGATACGCAGTATTTT. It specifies CASSLMGFRTTDTQYF.

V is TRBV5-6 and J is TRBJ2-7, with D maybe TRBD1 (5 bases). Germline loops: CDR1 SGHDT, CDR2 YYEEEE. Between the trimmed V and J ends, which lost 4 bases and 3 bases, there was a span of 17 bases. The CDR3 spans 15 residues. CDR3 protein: CASSPTHDQGYEQYF. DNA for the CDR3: TGTGCCAGCAGCCCGACGCACGACCAGGGCTACGAGCAGTACTTC.

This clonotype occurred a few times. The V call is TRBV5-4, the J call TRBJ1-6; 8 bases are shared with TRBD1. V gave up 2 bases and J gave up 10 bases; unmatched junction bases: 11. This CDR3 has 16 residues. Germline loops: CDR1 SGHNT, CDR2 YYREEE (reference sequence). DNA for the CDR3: TGTGCCAGCAGCTTAGACCCGGACAGGGCGAGATCACCCCTCCACTTT. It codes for CASSLDPDRARSPLHF.

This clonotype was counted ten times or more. CDR3 sequence (DNA): TGTGCCAGCAGAACTCTGACACTTCAAGAGACCCAGTACTTC. The encoded protein is CASRTLTLQETQYF. V and J are TRBV3-1 and TRBJ2-5; no definite D call. The CDR3 has 14 residues. V was shortened by 6 bases and J by 2 bases, with 13 bases between the two germline ends. Per germline, CDR1 LGHDT and CDR2 YNNKEL (reference sequence).

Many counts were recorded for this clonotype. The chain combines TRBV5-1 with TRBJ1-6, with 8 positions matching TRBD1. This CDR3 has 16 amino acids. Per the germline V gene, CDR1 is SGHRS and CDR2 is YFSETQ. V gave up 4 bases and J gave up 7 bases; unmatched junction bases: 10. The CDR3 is CASSPTGEVENSPLHF. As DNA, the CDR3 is TGCGCCAGCAGCCCGACAGGGGAGGTAGAAAATTCACCCCTCCACTTT.

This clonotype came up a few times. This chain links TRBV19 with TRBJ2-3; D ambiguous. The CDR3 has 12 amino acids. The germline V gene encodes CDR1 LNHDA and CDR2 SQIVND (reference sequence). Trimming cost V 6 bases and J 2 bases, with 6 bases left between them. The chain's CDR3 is CASSRFTDTQYF. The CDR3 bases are TGTGCCAGTAGCCGTTTCACAGATACGCAGTATTTT.